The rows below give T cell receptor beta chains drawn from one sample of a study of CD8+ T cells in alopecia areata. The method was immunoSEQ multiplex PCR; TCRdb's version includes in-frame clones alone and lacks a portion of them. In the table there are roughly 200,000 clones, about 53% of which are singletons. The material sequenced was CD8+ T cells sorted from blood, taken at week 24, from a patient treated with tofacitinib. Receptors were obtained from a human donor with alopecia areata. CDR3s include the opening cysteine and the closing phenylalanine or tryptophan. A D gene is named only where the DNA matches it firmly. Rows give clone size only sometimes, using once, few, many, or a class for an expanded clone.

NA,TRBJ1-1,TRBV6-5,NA,TGTGCCAGCAGTTACTACCAGGGTAACACTGAAGCTTTCTTT,CASSYYQGNTEAFF
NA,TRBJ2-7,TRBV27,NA,TGTGCCAGCAGGATGGACCCTGGGGACTACGAGCAGTACTTC,CASRMDPGDYEQYF
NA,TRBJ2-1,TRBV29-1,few,TGCAGCGTTGTCTACAGAAACAATGAGCAGTTCTTC,CSVVYRNNEQFF
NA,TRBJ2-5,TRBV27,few,TGTGCCAGCAGTTTACGGGGCCTCCGGGAGACCCAGTACTTC,CASSLRGLRETQYF
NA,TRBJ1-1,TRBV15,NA,TGTGCCACCAGCACCGGGACGAACACTGAAGCTTTCTTT,CATSTGTNTEAFF
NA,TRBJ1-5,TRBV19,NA,TGTGCCAGTAGTATGGCCCCTTATAGCAATCAGCCCCAGCATTTT,CASSMAPYSNQPQHF
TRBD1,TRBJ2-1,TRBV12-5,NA,TGTGCTAGTGCGCAGGGGGCCTTGGACAATGAGCAGTTCTTC,CASAQGALDNEQFF
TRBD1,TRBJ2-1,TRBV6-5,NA,TGTGCCAGCGCCACAGGGGATTACAATGAGCAGTTCTTC,CASATGDYNEQFF
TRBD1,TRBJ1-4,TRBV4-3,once,TGCGCCAGCAGCCAAGGACAGGGAAAAGAGCTGTTTTTT,CASSQGQGKELFF
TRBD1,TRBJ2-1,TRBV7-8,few,TGTGCCAGCAGCTTAGCCACCTGGACAGGGGACAATGAGCAGTTCTTC,CASSLATWTGDNEQFF
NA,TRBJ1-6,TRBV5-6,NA,TGTGCCAGCATCACCCAGGGAAGCTCCTATAATTCACCCCTCCACTTT,CASITQGSSYNSPLHF
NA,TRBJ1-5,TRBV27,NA,TGTGCCAGCAGTTTAGGGAGCAATCAGCCCCAGCATTTT,CASSLGSNQPQHF
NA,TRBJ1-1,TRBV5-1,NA,TGCGCCAGCAGATCCAACGGGAACACTGAAGCTTTCTTT,CASRSNGNTEAFF
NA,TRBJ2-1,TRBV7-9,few,TGTGCCAGCAGCCGGGACTCAAACTCCTACAATGAGCAGTTCTTC,CASSRDSNSYNEQFF
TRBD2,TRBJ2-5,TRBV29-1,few,TGCAGCGTTGAAGCCCGGACTAGCGCGACCCAGTACTTC,CSVEARTSATQYF
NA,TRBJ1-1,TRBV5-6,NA,TGTGCCAGCAGCTGGGGCACTGAAGCTTTCTTT,CASSWGTEAFF
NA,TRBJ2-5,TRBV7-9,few,TGTGCCAGCAGCCAAATACAAGCCGAACAGGGTTTAACGGAGACCCAGTACTTC,CASSQIQAEQGLTETQYF
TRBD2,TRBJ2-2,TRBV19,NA,TGTGCCAGTACCGTGGGAGGGATCAACCAAATGAACACCGGGGAGCTGTTTTTT,CASTVGGINQMNTGELFF
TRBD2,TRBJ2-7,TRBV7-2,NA,TGTGCCAGCAGCTCCTTTGGGGGGGATCACGAGCAGTACTTC,CASSSFGGDHEQYF
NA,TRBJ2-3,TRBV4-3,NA,TGCGCCAGCAGCCCTGAGACTACAGATACGCAGTATTTT,CASSPETTDTQYF
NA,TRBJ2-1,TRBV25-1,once,TGTGCCAGCAGTGTAGGCAATGAGCAGTTCTTC,CASSVGNEQFF
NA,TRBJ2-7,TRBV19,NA,TGTGCCAGTAGTAATGGGGTGGGGACCTACGAGCAGTACTTC,CASSNGVGTYEQYF
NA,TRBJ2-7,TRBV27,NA,TGTGCCAGCAGTGACGGGTACGAGCAGTACTTC,CASSDGYEQYF
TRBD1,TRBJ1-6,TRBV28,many,TGTGCCAGCAGTCCCCCGTTGACAGGGGAGTCACCCCTCCACTTT,CASSPPLTGESPLHF
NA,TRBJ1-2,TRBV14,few,TGTGCCAGCAGCCAAGGGAAATATGGCTACACCTTC,CASSQGKYGYTF
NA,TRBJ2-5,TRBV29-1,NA,TGCAGCGTTGAAGGGTGGACAGAGGATCAAGAGACCCAGTACTTC,CSVEGWTEDQETQYF
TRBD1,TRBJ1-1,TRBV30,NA,TGTGCCTGGAGAGGCGACAGGGTCGGGATCGGCACTGAAGCTTTCTTT,CAWRGDRVGIGTEAFF
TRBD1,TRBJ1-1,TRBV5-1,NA,TGCGCCAGCAGCTCGGGACAGGGCGATGAAGCTTTCTTT,CASSSGQGDEAFF
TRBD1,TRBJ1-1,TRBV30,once,TGTGCTACGACAGGGGTGGACACTGAAGCTTTCTTT,CATTGVDTEAFF
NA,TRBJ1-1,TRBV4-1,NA,TGCGCCAGCAGCCAAGAATCCCTTGTCCCGTATACTGAAGCTTTCTTT,CASSQESLVPYTEAFF
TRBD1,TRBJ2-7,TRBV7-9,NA,TGTGCCAGCAGCCCGAGACAGGGTTCCAACGAGCAGTACTTC,CASSPRQGSNEQYF
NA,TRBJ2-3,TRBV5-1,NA,TGCGCCAGCAGCTGGAGGGGGCGGGGTACAGATACGCAGTATTTT,CASSWRGRGTDTQYF